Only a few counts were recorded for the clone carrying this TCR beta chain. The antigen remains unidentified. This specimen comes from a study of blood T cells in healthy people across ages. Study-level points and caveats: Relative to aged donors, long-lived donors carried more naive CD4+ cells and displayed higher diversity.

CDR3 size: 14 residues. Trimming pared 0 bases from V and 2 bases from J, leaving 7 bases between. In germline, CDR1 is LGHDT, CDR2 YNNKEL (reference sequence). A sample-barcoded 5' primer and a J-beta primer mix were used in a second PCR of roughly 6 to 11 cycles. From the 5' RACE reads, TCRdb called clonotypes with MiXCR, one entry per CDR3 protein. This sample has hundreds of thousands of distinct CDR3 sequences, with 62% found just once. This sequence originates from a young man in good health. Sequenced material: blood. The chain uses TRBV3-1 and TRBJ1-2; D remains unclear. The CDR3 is CASSQDYQNYGYTF. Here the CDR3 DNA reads TGTGCCAGCAGCCAAGATTACCAGAACTATGGCTACACCTTC.